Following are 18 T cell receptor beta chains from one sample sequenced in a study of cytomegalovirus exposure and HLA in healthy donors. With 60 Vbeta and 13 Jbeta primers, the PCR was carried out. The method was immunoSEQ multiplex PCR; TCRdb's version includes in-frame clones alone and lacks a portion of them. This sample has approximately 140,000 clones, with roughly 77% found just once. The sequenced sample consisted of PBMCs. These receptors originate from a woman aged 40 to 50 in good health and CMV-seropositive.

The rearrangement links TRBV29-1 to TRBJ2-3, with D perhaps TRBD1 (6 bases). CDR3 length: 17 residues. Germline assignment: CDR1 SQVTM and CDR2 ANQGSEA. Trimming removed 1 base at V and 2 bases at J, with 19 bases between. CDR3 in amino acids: CSVEGLGAGVDTDTQYF. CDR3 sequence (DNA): TGCAGCGTTGAAGGGCTGGGGGCAGGGGTAGACACAGATACGCAGTATTTT.

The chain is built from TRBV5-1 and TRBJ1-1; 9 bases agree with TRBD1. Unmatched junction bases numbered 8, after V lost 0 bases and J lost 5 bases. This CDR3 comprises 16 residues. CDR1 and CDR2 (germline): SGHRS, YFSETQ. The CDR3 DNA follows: TGCGCCAGCAGCTTGGGGTTTACAGGGGGCCGGACTGAAGCTTTCTTT. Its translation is CASSLGFTGGRTEAFF. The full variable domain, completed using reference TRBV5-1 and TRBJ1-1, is KAGVTQTPRYLIKTRGQQVTLSCSPISGHRSVSWYQQTPGQGLQFLFEYFSETQRNKGNFPGRFSGRQFSNSRSEMNVSTLELGDSALYLCASSLGFTGGRTEAFFGQGTRLTVV.

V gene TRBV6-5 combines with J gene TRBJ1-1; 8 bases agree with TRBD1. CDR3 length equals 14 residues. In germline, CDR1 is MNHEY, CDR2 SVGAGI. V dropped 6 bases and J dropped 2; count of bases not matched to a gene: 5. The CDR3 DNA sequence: TGTGCCAGCAGCCGAGACAGGGGAAACACTGAAGCTTTCTTT. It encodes CASSRDRGNTEAFF.

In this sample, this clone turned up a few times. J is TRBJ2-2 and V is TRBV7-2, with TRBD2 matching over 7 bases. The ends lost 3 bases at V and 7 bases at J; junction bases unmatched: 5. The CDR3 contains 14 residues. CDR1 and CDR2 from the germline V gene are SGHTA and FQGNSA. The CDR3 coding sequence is TGTGCCAGCAGCTTCCTACGGACTAGCGGGGAGCTGTTTTTT. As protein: CASSFLRTSGELFF.

The CDR3 reads CASSIPGLAGEGQYF. DNA of the CDR3: TGTGCCAGCAGCATCCCGGGACTAGCGGGAGAGGGGCAGTACTTC. The chain recombines TRBV13 with TRBJ2-7, with 14 bases lining up with TRBD2. Germline CDR1 reads PRHDT; CDR2 reads FYEKMQ (reference sequence). This CDR3 has 15 amino acids. The junction had 9 bases not matched to a gene; V was cut back by 5 bases and J by 9 bases.

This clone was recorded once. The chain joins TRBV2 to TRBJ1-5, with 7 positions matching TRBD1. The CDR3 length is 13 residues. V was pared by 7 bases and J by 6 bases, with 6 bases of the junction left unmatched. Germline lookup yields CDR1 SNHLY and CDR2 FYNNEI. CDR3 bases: TGTGCCAGCATCGAGGAGGGGGCTCAGCCCCAGCATTTT. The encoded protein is CASIEEGAQPQHF.

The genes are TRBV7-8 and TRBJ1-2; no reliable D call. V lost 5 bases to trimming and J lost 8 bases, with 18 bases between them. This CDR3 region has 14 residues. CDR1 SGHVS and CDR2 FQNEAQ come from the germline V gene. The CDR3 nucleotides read TGTGCCAGCAGCCCATCCGTAGACATGAGCGGCTACACCTTC. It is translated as CASSPSVDMSGYTF.

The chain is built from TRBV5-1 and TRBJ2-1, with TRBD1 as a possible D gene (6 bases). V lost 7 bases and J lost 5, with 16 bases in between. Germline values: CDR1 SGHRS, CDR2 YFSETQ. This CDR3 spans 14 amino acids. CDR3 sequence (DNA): TGCGCCAGCGGAGGACAGCCTACGAACAATGAGCAGTTCTTC. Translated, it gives CASGGQPTNNEQFF.

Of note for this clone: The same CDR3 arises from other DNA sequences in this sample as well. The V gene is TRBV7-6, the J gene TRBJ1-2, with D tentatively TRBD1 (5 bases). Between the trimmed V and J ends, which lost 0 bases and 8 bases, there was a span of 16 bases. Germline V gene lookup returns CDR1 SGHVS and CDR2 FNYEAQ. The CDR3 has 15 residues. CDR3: CASSLALGRGGGYTF. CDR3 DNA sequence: TGTGCCAGCAGCTTAGCTCTGGGACGGGGAGGCGGCTACACCTTC.

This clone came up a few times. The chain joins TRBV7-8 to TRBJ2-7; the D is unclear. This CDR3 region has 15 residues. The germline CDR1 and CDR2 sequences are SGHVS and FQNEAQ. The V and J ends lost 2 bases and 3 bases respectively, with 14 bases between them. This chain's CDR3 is CASSLSSGHGYEQYF. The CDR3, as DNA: TGTGCCAGCAGCTTAAGTTCTGGGCACGGCTACGAGCAGTACTTC.

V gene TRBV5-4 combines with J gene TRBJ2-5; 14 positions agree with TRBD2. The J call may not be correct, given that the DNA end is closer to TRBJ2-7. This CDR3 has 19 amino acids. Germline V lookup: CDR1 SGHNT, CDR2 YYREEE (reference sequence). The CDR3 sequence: CASGGGTGTSGRDVYEQYF. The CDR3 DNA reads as TGTGCCAGCGGCGGGGGGACCGGGACTAGCGGGAGAGATGTTTACGAGCAGTACTTC.

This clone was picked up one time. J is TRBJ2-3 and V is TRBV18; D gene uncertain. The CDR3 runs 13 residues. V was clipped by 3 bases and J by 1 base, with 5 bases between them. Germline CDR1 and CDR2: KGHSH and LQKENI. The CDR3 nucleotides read TGTGCCAGCTCACCCTACGGCACAGATACGCAGTATTTT. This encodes CASSPYGTDTQYF.

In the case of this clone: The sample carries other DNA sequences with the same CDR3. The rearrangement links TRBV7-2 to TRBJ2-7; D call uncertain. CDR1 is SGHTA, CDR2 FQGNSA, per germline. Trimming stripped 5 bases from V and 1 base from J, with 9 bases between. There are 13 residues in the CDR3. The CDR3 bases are TGTGCCAGCAGCCTCCTCAGGTCCTACGAGCAGTACTTC. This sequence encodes CASSLLRSYEQYF.

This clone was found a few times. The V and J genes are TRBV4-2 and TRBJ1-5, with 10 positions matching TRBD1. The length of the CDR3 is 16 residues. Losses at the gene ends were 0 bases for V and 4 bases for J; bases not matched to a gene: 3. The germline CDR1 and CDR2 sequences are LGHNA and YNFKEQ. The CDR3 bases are TGTGCCAGCAGCCAAGATTCGGGACAGGGGAATCAGCCCCAGCATTTT. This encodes CASSQDSGQGNQPQHF.

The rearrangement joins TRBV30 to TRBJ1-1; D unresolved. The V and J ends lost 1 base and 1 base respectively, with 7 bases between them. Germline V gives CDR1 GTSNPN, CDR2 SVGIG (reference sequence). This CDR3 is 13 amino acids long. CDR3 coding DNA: TGTGCCTGGAGTGCGGGAGAGAACACTGAAGCTTTCTTT. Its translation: CAWSAGENTEAFF. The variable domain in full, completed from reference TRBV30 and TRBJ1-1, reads SQTIHQWPATLVQPVGSPLSLECTVEGTSNPNLYWYRQAAGRGLQLLFYSVGIGQISSEVPQNLSASRPQDRQFILSSKKLLLSDSGFYLCAWSAGENTEAFFGQGTRLTVV.

The CDR3 nucleotides read TGCAGCGGCGGACCCGGGGAAAACACTGAAGCTTTCTTT. It codes for CSGGPGENTEAFF. The V and J genes are TRBV29-1 and TRBJ1-1; D not resolved. CDR1 is SQVTM, CDR2 ANQGSEA, per germline. Deletions cut 7 bases from V and 2 bases from J, with 14 bases between. The CDR3 runs to 13 residues.

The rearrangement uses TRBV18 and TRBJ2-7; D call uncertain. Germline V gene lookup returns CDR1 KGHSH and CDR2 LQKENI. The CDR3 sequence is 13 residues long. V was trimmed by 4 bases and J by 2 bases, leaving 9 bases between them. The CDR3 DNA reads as TGTGCCAGCTCACTAAATGGGCCCTACGAGCAGTACTTC. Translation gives CASSLNGPYEQYF.

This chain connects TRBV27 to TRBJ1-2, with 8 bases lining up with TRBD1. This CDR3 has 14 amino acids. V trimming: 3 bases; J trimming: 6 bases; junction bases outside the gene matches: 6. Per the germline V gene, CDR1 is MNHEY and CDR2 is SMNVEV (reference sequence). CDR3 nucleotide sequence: TGTGCCAGCAGTTTGTCGGCAGGGGGCGATGGCTACACCTTC. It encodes CASSLSAGGDGYTF.